Presented here are 24 T cell receptor beta chains from one specimen sequenced in a study of blood T cell repertoires in COVID-19. Produced via immunoSEQ multiplex PCR; TCRdb's table is partial and in-frame only. Found here are hundreds of thousands of clones, 83% of them singletons; the top ten hold around 1.3%. Source material: peripheral blood. These TCRs come from a woman aged 30 to 39 with COVID-19, enrolled during active disease.

The J gene is TRBJ1-1, the V gene TRBV28; 8 bases are shared with TRBD1. V trimming: 6 bases; J trimming: 11 bases; junction bases outside the gene matches: 8. Per the germline V gene, CDR1 is MDHEN and CDR2 is SYDVKM. The CDR3 covers 12 residues. CDR3 DNA: TGTGCCAGCAGACCTCCTAACAGGGGGGCTTTCTTT. Translated: CASRPPNRGAFF.

J is TRBJ1-6 and V is TRBV10-3, with TRBD1 matching 8 bases. CDR1 is ENHRY and CDR2 is SYGVKD in the germline V gene. With V trimmed by 6 bases and J by 3 bases, 13 bases remained unmatched. The CDR3 consists of 18 residues. The CDR3 loop reads CAISKGQGSRDYNSPLHF. The DNA for the CDR3 is TGTGCCATCAGCAAAGGACAGGGAAGCAGAGACTATAATTCACCCCTCCACTTT.

This chain uses TRBV2 with TRBJ2-3, with 7 bases that match TRBD2. The CDR3 is 13 residues long. Germline V lookup: CDR1 SNHLY, CDR2 FYNNEI. V shed 7 bases, J shed 4 bases, and the junction held 5 bases outside the gene matches. CDR3 in DNA: TGTGCCAGCAAGAGGGAGGGATCAGATACGCAGTATTTT. Residues: CASKREGSDTQYF.

The chain carries TRBV6-2 or TRBV6-3 and TRBJ2-7; TRBD1 might be the D (7 bases). The germline V gene has CDR1 MNHEY and CDR2 SVGEGT. V was trimmed by 6 bases and J by 2 bases, leaving 17 bases between them. The CDR3 totals 15 residues. The DNA of the CDR3 is TGTGCCAGCAGCCGGGGGTGGGGACAGACCTACGAGCAGTACTTC. Translating it yields CASSRGWGQTYEQYF.

The chain employs TRBV19 and TRBJ1-1, with 7 bases identical to TRBD1. The ends lost 7 bases at V and 2 bases at J; junction bases unmatched: 7. CDR3 size: 14 residues. Germline V gene data show CDR1 as LNHDA and CDR2 as SQIVND (reference sequence). CDR3 residues: CASIAGGYNTEAFF. CDR3 DNA sequence: TGTGCCAGTATCGCAGGGGGGTACAACACTGAAGCTTTCTTT. The variable domain in full, with the rest retrieved from reference TRBV19 and TRBJ1-1, is DGGITQSPKYLFRKEGQNVTLSCEQNLNHDAMYWYRQDPGQGLRLIYYSQIVNDFQKGDIAEGYSVSREKKESFPLTVTSAQKNPTAFYLCASIAGGYNTEAFFGQGTRLTVV.

The J gene is TRBJ2-5, the V gene TRBV24-1, with 11 bases matching TRBD2. CDR3 length: 16 residues. Unmatched junction bases numbered 9, after V lost 5 bases and J lost 5 bases. The germline V gene has CDR1 KGHDR and CDR2 SFDVKD. The CDR3 DNA reads TGTGCCACCAGTGCTGGTAGCGGGAGGGCCGGGGAGACCCAGTACTTC. Residues: CATSAGSGRAGETQYF.

The chain uses TRBV4-2 and TRBJ1-6; 10 positions match TRBD1. V gave up 0 bases and J gave up 8 bases; unmatched junction bases: 1. Germline V gene lookup returns CDR1 LGHNA and CDR2 YNFKEQ. This CDR3 spans 15 amino acids. In nucleotides, the CDR3 is TGTGCCAGCAGCCAAGACGGGACAGGGGATTCACCCCTCCACTTT. Amino acid sequence: CASSQDGTGDSPLHF.

The chain employs TRBV9 and TRBJ2-1; D may be TRBD1 (8 bases). Trimming removed 4 bases at V and 3 bases at J, with 14 bases between. In germline, CDR1 is SGDLS, CDR2 YYNGEE. The CDR3 consists of 15 residues. The CDR3 DNA reads TGTGCCAGCAGCTCCAGCGGGACAGGCTACAATGAGCAGTTCTTC. This sequence encodes CASSSSGTGYNEQFF.

The rearrangement links TRBV18 to TRBJ1-1, with 8 positions matching TRBD1. Germline loops: CDR1 KGHSH, CDR2 LQKENI. The CDR3 contains 14 residues. The trim removed 3 bases at V and 2 bases at J, leaving 2 bases unmatched. CDR3 bases: TGTGCCAGCTCACCCGACAGGGGAAACACTGAAGCTTTCTTT. As protein: CASSPDRGNTEAFF.

J is TRBJ1-1 and V is TRBV6-1, with 7 bases lining up with TRBD1. With 3 bases clipped from V and 5 bases from J, the junction kept 12 bases outside the gene matches. The germline V gene has CDR1 MNHNS and CDR2 SASEGT. The CDR3 is 16 residues long. CDR3 residues: CASSDEYGQGETEAFF. Here the CDR3 DNA reads TGTGCCAGCAGTGATGAGTACGGGCAGGGGGAGACTGAAGCTTTCTTT.

The chain employs TRBV6-2 or TRBV6-3 and TRBJ1-1; 8 bases map to TRBD1. CDR3 length: 15 residues. V trimming: 5 bases; J trimming: 6 bases; junction bases outside the gene matches: 11. Germline V gives CDR1 MNHEY, CDR2 SVGEGT. The CDR3 protein is CASSDPGQGGSEAFF. The CDR3 DNA is TGTGCCAGCAGTGACCCAGGACAGGGTGGCTCTGAAGCTTTCTTT.

This clone appeared once. The chain couples TRBV21-1 to TRBJ1-2. TRBV21-1 is annotated as a pseudogene. The CDR3 loop spans 15 amino acids. CDR3 sequence (DNA): TGTGCCAGCAGCAAAGGAGCGGGCTCTAACTATGGCTACACCTTC. Encoded protein: CASSKGAGSNYGYTF.

This chain links TRBV5-6 with TRBJ1-4; D not certain. With 1 base removed from V and 7 bases from J, the gap between germline ends came to 14 bases. CDR3 length equals 15 residues. Germline V CDR1 and CDR2: SGHDT, YYEEEE. The CDR3 spells CASSLTGPRSEKLFF. The CDR3 DNA sequence: TGTGCCAGCAGCTTGACGGGTCCTCGGAGTGAAAAACTGTTTTTT. The variable domain in full, completed from reference TRBV5-6 and TRBJ1-4, reads DAGVTQSPTHLIKTRGQQVTLRCSPKSGHDTVSWYQQALGQGPQFIFQYYEEEERQRGNFPDRFSGHQFPNYSSELNVNALLLGDSALYLCASSLTGPRSEKLFFGSGTQLSVL.

This chain joins TRBV6-6 and TRBJ2-7; 9 bases map to TRBD2. The CDR3 covers 16 residues. The germline gives CDR1 MNHNY, CDR2 SVGAGI (reference sequence). Unmatched junction bases numbered 12, after V lost 7 bases and J lost 2 bases. CDR3 in amino acids: CASTPHPSGGTYEQYF. The CDR3 DNA is TGTGCCAGCACCCCCCACCCCAGCGGGGGGACCTACGAGCAGTACTTC.

V and J are TRBV10-3 and TRBJ1-1; unclear D gene. The CDR3 length is 12 residues. Germline assignment: CDR1 ENHRY and CDR2 SYGVKD. Trimming stripped 5 bases from V and 2 bases from J, with 6 bases between. The CDR3 is CAISSFNTEAFF. The CDR3 DNA reads as TGTGCCATCAGTAGCTTTAACACTGAAGCTTTCTTT.

The chain recombines TRBV5-1 with TRBJ2-1, with D possibly being TRBD2 (6 bases). Germline lookup yields CDR1 SGHRS and CDR2 YFSETQ. The CDR3 runs 15 residues. Trimming stripped 0 bases from V and 7 bases from J, with 14 bases between. The CDR3 sequence is CASSLERIGGNEQFF. In DNA form, the CDR3 reads TGCGCCAGCAGCTTGGAGCGGATCGGGGGTAATGAGCAGTTCTTC.

The chain employs TRBV6-2 or TRBV6-3 and TRBJ1-1; D gene ambiguous. The V and J ends lost 5 bases and 0 bases respectively, with 16 bases between them. Germline lookup yields CDR1 MNHEY and CDR2 SVGEGT. The CDR3 has 16 residues. The CDR3 nucleotides read TGTGCCAGCAGTAGCGACACGGGGTTCATGAACACTGAAGCTTTCTTT. It codes for CASSSDTGFMNTEAFF.

The gene calls are TRBV6-5 and TRBJ2-7; TRBD1 might be the D (5 bases). V lost 4 bases, J lost 5 bases, and 21 bases lay in between. The CDR3 runs to 16 residues. Germline CDR1 and CDR2: MNHEY and SVGAGI. CDR3 in DNA: TGTGCCAGCAGTTCGGTCTCCCCCGGCAGGGCTAACGAGCAGTACTTC. It encodes CASSSVSPGRANEQYF.

The chain employs TRBV7-9 and TRBJ1-2; 8 positions match TRBD1. With V trimmed by 1 base and J by 0 bases, 1 base remained unmatched. The CDR3 runs 15 residues. The germline gives CDR1 SEHNR, CDR2 FQNEAQ (reference sequence). The CDR3: CASSLGGQANYGYTF. The CDR3 DNA follows: TGTGCCAGCAGCTTAGGGGGACAGGCTAACTATGGCTACACCTTC.

CDR3 in amino acids: CASSAQDRVMGNTEAFF. The DNA for the CDR3 is TGTGCCAGCAGCGCCCAGGACAGGGTGATGGGGAACACTGAAGCTTTCTTT. The chain carries TRBV5-5 and TRBJ1-1; TRBD1 matches at 8 bases. V was pared by 4 bases and J by 1 base, with 12 bases of the junction left unmatched. CDR3 length: 17 residues. From germline, CDR1 is SGHKS and CDR2 YYEKEE (reference sequence).

The table lists this clone with many counts. The J gene is TRBJ2-5, the V gene TRBV9; perhaps TRBD2 as D (7 bases). The CDR3 runs to 15 residues. Germline CDR1 is SGDLS and CDR2 is YYNGEE. V lost 6 bases, J lost 5 bases, and 20 bases lay in between. CDR3 DNA sequence: TGTGCCAGCACCCCGCAGGGGAGGGGGGCTGAGACCCAGTACTTC. It yields the protein CASTPQGRGAETQYF.

CDR3 in DNA: TGTGCCAGCAGTCCCCTGGGTCAGGGTACGATGAACACTGAAGCTTTCTTT. The encoded protein is CASSPLGQGTMNTEAFF. This chain uses TRBV27 with TRBJ1-1, with TRBD1 as a possible D gene (5 bases). V lost 5 bases to trimming and J lost 0 bases, with 19 bases between them. The CDR3 spans 17 residues. Germline V gene lookup returns CDR1 MNHEY and CDR2 SMNVEV (reference sequence).

The V gene is TRBV25-1, the J gene TRBJ1-1; D is uncertain. CDR3 length: 16 amino acids. Germline V gene sequence: CDR1 MGHDK, CDR2 SYGVNS. V dropped 1 base and J dropped 1 base, with 13 bases sitting between them. The CDR3 is CASSEFRRAKNTEAFF. The CDR3 coding sequence is TGTGCCAGCAGTGAATTCCGGAGGGCCAAGAACACTGAAGCTTTCTTT.

The V gene is TRBV18, the J gene TRBJ2-5; D is possibly TRBD1 (5 bases). V was clipped by 3 bases and J by 1 base, with 15 bases between them. Germline CDR1 reads KGHSH; CDR2 reads LQKENI. The CDR3 has 16 amino acids. CDR3 sequence reads: CASSPPNGQGQETQYF. The CDR3 region has the DNA TGTGCCAGCTCACCCCCAAATGGTCAGGGCCAAGAGACCCAGTACTTC.